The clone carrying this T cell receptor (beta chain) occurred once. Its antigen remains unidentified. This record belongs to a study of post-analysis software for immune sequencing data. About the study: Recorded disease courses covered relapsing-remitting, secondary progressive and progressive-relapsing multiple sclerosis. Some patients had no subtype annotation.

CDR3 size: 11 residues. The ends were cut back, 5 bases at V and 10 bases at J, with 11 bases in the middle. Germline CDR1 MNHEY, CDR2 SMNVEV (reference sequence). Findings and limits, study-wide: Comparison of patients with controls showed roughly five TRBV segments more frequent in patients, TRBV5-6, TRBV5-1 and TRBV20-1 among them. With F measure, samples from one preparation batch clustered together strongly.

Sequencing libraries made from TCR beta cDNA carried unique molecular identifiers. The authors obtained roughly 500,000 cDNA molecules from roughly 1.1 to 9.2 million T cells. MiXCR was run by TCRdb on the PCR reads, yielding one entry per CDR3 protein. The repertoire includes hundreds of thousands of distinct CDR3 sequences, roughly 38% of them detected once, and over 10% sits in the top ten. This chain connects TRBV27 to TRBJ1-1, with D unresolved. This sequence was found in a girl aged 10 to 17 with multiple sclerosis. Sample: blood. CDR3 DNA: TGTGCCAGCAGTACGCAAGGGCGAGCTTTCTTT. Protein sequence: CASSTQGRAFF.